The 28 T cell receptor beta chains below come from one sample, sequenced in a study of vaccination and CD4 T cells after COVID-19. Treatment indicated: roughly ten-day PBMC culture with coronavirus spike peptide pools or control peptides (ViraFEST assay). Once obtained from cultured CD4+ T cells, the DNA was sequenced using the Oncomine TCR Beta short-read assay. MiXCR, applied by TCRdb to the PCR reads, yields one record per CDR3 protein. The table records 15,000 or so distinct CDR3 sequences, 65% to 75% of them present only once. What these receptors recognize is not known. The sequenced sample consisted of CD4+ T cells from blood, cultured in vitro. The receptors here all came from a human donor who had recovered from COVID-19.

For the CDR3, the DNA is TGTGCCAGCAGCTTAGCCCCCAGGGGCAGGGGGTCGAAAGAGACCCAGTACTTC. It is translated as CASSLAPRGRGSKETQYF. V usage is TRBV7-8 and J usage is TRBJ2-5; 7 bases fit TRBD1. Trimming removed 0 bases from V and 3 bases from J; junction bases left unmatched: 13. CDR1 and CDR2 from the germline V gene are SGHVS and FQNEAQ. The CDR3 contains 18 residues.

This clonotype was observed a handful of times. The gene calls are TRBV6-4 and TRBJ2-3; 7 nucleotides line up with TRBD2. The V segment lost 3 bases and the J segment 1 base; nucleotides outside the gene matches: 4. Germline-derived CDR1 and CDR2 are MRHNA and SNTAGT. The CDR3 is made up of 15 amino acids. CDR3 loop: CASSEGGSGTDTQYF. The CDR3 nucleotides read TGTGCCAGCAGTGAAGGCGGGAGCGGCACAGATACGCAGTATTTT.

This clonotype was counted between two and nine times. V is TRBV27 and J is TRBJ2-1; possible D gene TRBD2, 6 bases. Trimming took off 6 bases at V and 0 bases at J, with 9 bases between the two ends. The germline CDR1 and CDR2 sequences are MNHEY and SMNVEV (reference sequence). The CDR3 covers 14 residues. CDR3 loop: CASRTGGSYNEQFF. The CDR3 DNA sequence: TGTGCCAGCAGGACCGGGGGCTCCTACAATGAGCAGTTCTTC.

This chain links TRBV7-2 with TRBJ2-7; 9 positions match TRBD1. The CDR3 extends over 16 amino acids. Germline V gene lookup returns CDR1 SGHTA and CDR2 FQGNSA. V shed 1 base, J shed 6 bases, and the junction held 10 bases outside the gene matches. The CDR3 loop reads CASSLGAGTGLAEQYF. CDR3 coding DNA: TGTGCCAGCAGCTTAGGGGCCGGGACAGGGCTTGCCGAGCAGTACTTC.

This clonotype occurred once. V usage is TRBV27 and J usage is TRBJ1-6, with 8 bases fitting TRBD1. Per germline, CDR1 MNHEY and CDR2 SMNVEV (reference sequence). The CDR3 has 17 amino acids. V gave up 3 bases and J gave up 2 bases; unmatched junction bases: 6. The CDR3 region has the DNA TGTGCCAGCAGTTTTGCAGGGGGCTTCACCTATAATTCACCCCTCCACTTT. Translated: CASSFAGGFTYNSPLHF.

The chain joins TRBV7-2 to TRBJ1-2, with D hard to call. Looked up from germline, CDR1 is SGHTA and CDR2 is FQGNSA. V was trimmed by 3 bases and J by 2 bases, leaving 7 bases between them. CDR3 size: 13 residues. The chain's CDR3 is CASSFGINYGYTF. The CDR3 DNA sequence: TGTGCCAGCAGCTTCGGCATAAACTATGGCTACACCTTC.

The CDR3 DNA reads TGTGCCAGCAGCCTCGGACAGGCACAGCGGTATGGCTACACCTTC. This sequence encodes CASSLGQAQRYGYTF. The chain couples TRBV14 to TRBJ1-2, with 7 bases aligning to TRBD1. The CDR3 spans 15 residues. The V gene end was trimmed by 4 bases and the J gene end by 5 bases; junction bases not matched to a gene: 10. Germline-derived CDR1 and CDR2 are SGHDN and FVKESK.

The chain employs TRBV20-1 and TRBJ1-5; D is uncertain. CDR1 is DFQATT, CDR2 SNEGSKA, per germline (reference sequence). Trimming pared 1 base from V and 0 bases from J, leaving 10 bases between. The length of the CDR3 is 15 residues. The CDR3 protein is CSARGGSNSNQPQHF. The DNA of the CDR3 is TGCAGTGCTAGAGGAGGCTCCAATAGCAATCAGCCCCAGCATTTT.

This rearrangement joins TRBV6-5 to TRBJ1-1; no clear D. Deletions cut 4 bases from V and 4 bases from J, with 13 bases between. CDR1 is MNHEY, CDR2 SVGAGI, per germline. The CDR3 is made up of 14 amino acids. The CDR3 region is CASSSEQPGTEAFF. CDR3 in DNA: TGTGCCAGCAGTTCCGAACAGCCGGGCACTGAAGCTTTCTTT.

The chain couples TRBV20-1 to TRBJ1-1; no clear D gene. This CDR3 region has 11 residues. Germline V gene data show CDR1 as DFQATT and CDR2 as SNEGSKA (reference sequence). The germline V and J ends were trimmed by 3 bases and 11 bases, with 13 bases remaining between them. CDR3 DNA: TGCAGTGCTAGTGTGACTGGTGGGGCTTTCTTT. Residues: CSASVTGGAFF.

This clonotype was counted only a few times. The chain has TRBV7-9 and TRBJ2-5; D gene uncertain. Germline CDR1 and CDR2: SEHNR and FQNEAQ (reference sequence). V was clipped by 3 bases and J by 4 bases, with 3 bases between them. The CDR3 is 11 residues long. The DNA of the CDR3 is TGTGCCAGCAGCTTTTCAGAGACCCAGTACTTC. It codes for CASSFSETQYF.

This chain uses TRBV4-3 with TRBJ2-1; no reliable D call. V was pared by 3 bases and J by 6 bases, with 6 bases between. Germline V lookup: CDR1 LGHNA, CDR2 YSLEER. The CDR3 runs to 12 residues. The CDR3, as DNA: TGCGCCAGCAGCCAGAGAGTCAATGAGCAGTTCTTC. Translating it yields CASSQRVNEQFF.

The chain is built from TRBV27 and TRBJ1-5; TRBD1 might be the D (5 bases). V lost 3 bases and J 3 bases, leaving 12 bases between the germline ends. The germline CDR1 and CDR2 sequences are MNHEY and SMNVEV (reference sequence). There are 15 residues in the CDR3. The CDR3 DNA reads TGTGCCAGCAGTTTTGGAGGGGCGTTCAATCAGCCCCAGCATTTT. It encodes CASSFGGAFNQPQHF.

The CDR3: CATRDATGSNEQFF. CDR3 bases: TGTGCCACCAGAGACGCGACTGGTAGCAATGAGCAGTTCTTC. The V and J genes are TRBV24-1 and TRBJ2-1, with D uncertain. This CDR3 has 14 amino acids. The germline V gene has CDR1 KGHDR and CDR2 SFDVKD. Trimming stripped 7 bases from V and 6 bases from J, with 15 bases between.

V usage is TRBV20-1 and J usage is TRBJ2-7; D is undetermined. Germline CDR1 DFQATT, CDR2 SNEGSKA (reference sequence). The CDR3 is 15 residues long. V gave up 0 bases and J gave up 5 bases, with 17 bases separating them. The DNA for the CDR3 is TGCAGTGCTAGAGATGATATGGGGAATCGAAACGAGCAGTACTTC. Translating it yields CSARDDMGNRNEQYF.

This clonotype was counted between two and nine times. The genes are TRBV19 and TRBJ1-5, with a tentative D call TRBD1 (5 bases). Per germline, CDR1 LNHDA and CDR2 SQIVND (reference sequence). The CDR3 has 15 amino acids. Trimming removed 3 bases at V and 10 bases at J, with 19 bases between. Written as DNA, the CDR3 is TGTGCCAGTAGTATTCCGGGGTTAGGGGTAGATCCCCAGCATTTT. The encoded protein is CASSIPGLGVDPQHF. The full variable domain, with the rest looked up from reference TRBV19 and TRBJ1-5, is DGGITQSPKYLFRKEGQNVTLSCEQNLNHDAMYWYRQDPGQGLRLIYYSQIVNDFQKGDIAEGYSVSREKKESFPLTVTSAQKNPTAFYLCASSIPGLGVDPQHFGDGTRLSIL.

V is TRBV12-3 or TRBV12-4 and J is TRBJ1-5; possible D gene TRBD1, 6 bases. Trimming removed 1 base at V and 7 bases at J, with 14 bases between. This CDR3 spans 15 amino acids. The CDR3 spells CASSLVTGLGQPQHF. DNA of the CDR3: TGTGCCAGCAGTTTAGTCACAGGGTTAGGGCAGCCCCAGCATTTT.

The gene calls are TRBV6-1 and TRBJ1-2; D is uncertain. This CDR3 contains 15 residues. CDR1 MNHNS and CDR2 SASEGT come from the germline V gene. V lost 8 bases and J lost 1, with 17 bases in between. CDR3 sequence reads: CASRQSYTDNYGYTF. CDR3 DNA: TGTGCCAGCCGCCAAAGCTACACAGATAACTATGGCTACACCTTC.

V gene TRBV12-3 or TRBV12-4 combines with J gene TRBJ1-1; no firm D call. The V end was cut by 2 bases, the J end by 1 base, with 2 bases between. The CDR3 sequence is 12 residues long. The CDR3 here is CASSLRNTEAFF. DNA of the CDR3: TGTGCCAGCAGTTTACGGAACACTGAAGCTTTCTTT.

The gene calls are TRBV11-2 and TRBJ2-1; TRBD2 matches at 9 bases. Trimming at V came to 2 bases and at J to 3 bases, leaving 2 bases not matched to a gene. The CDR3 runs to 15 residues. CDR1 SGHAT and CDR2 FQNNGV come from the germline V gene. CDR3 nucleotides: TGTGCCAGCAGCTTAATGACTAGCGGCTACAATGAGCAGTTCTTC. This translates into CASSLMTSGYNEQFF. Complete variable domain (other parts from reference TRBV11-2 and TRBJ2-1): EAGVAQSPRYKIIEKRQSVAFWCNPISGHATLYWYQQILGQGPKLLIQFQNNGVVDDSQLPKDRFSAERLKGVDSTLKIQPAKLEDSAVYLCASSLMTSGYNEQFFGPGTRLTVL.

The CDR3 is CASSAPGQGIYEQYF. DNA for the CDR3: TGTGCCAGCAGCGCCCCCGGGCAGGGTATCTACGAGCAGTACTTC. This chain joins TRBV7-8 and TRBJ2-7; D is possibly TRBD1 (5 bases). The CDR3 is 15 residues long. V dropped 5 bases and J dropped 3 bases, with 17 bases sitting between them. The germline CDR1 and CDR2 sequences are SGHVS and FQNEAQ.

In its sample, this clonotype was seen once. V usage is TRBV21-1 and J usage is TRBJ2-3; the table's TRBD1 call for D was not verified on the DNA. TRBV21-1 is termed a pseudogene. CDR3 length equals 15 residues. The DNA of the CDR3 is TGTGCACACTACTTCCTCGTCCCCGGGGCAGATACGCAGTATTTT. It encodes CAHYFLVPGADTQYF.

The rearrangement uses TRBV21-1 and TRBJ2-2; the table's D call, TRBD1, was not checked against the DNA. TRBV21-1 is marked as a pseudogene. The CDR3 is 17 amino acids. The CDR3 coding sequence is TGTGCCAGCAGCAAAGGGGACAGGGACCTTCTCGCCGGGGAGCTGTTTTTT. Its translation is CASSKGDRDLLAGELFF.

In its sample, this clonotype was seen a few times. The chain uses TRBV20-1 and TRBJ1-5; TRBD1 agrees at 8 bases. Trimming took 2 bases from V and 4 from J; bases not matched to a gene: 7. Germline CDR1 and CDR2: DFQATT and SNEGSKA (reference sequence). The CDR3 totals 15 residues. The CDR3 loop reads CSARLRDRSNQPQHF. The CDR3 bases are TGCAGTGCTAGACTGCGGGACAGGTCGAATCAGCCCCAGCATTTT.

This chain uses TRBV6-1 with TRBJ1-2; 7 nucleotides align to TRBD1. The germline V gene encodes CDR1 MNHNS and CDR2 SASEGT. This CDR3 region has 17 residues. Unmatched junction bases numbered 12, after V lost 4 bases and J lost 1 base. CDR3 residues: CASSGGPAGGGNYGYTF. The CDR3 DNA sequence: TGTGCCAGCAGTGGGGGGCCGGCAGGGGGTGGTAACTATGGCTACACCTTC.

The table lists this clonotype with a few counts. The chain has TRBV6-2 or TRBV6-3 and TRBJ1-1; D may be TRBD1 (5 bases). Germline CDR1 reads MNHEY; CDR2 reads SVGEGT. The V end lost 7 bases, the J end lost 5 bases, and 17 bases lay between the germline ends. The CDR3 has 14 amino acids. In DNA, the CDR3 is TGTGCCAGCACTCCTCTGAGGGGCGGAACTGAAGCTTTCTTT. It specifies CASTPLRGGTEAFF.

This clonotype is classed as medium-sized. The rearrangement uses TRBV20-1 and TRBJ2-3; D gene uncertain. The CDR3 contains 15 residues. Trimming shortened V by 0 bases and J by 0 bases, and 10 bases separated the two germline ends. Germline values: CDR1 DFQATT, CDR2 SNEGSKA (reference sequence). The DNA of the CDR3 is TGCAGTGCTAGAGATCGGAGAACAAGCACAGATACGCAGTATTTT. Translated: CSARDRRTSTDTQYF.

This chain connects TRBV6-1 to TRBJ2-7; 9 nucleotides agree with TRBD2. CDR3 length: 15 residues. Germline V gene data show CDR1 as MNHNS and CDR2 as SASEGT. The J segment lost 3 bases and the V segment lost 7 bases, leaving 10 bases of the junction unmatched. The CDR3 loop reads CASKGALAGIYEQYF. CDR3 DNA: TGTGCCAGCAAGGGGGCCCTAGCGGGGATCTACGAGCAGTACTTC.